This T cell receptor (beta chain) was documented in a study of blood T cells in healthy people across ages. Through a sample-barcoded 5' primer and a J-beta primer mix, a second PCR was run for roughly 6 to 11 cycles. TCRdb fed the 5' RACE reads into MiXCR, producing one record per CDR3 protein. The sample records roughly 500,000 distinct CDR3 sequences, around 24% being singletons. This clonotype came up a few times. Its cognate antigen is unknown. Study-wide results and limits: Measured against age, TCR beta diversity per million T cells decreased in a roughly linear manner. TCR beta diversity correlated strongly with naive T cell percentage.

The V end lost 2 bases, the J end lost 3 bases, and 8 bases lay between the germline ends. The CDR3 covers 14 residues. Looked up from germline, CDR1 is MDHEN and CDR2 is SYDVKM. The sample was also reused in another study, on T cells of mothers and their children. That work states: Healthy Caucasian mothers, a few in number, and their six children were the donors.

The receptor's source is a boy between 5 and 17 years old in good health. The specimen was blood. This chain links TRBV28 with TRBJ2-1; D is unresolved. CDR3 in DNA: TGTGCCAGCAGTTTAGATTTGGGCTACAATGAGCAGTTCTTC. Translating it yields CASSLDLGYNEQFF.